These 31 T cell receptor beta chains were sequenced from one sample in a study of blood T cell repertoires in COVID-19. Some clones are missing from TCRdb's copy, which holds only in-frame ones; the method was immunoSEQ multiplex PCR. This table has more than 300,000 clones, roughly 90% appearing once. Specimen: peripheral blood. The source is a man younger than 35 who had recovered from COVID-19.

The CDR3 sequence: CASSPPTGGNTIYF. CDR3 coding DNA: TGTGCCAGCTCACCACCGACAGGAGGAAACACCATATATTTT. The rearrangement joins TRBV18 to TRBJ1-3, with a weak D call TRBD1 (6 bases). The V end lost 0 bases, the J end lost 4 bases, and 7 bases lay between the germline ends. CDR3 size: 14 residues. Germline V lookup: CDR1 KGHSH, CDR2 LQKENI.

V and J are TRBV6-5 and TRBJ1-1; 9 bases map to TRBD1. With 7 bases clipped from V and 4 bases from J, the junction kept 4 bases outside the gene matches. CDR3 length: 13 amino acids. Germline CDR1 is MNHEY and CDR2 is SVGAGI. CDR3 coding DNA: TGTGCCAGCACCACGGGACAGGGCACTGAAGCTTTCTTT. This sequence encodes CASTTGQGTEAFF.

The genes are TRBV7-2 and TRBJ2-3; TRBD2 matches 8 bases. From germline, CDR1 is SGHTA and CDR2 FQGNSA. CDR3 length: 15 residues. J was trimmed by 5 bases and V by 2 bases; bases with no gene match: 6. The CDR3 loop is CASSLTGGLRDTQYF. DNA for the CDR3: TGTGCCAGCAGCTTAACGGGGGGGCTTAGAGATACGCAGTATTTT.

The genes are TRBV7-2 and TRBJ1-6; TRBD1 aligns across 8 bases. The junction had 12 bases not matched to a gene; V was cut back by 5 bases and J by 3 bases. This CDR3 is built from 18 residues. CDR1 SGHTA and CDR2 FQGNSA come from the germline V gene. The CDR3 nucleotides read TGTGCCAGCAGCCAGCCACCAGGGGGCAGAAGCTATAATTCACCCCTCCACTTT. It encodes CASSQPPGGRSYNSPLHF.

V usage is TRBV9 and J usage is TRBJ2-2, with TRBD2 matching 12 bases. From germline, CDR1 is SGDLS and CDR2 YYNGEE. This CDR3 contains 19 residues. Germline trimming cut 3 bases from V and 2 bases from J; bases unmatched to any gene: 11. The CDR3 DNA follows: TGTGCCAGCAGCGAGGACCTAGCGGGAGGGACACTCAACACCGGGGAGCTGTTTTTT. Translation gives CASSEDLAGGTLNTGELFF.

This clone occurred once. The chain has TRBV6-5 and TRBJ1-1; D not certain. CDR3 length equals 14 residues. The V gene's germline CDR1 is MNHEY and CDR2 SVGAGI. Trimming cost V 2 bases and J 4 bases, with 11 bases left between them. CDR3 amino acids: CASSYHLSGTEAFF. The CDR3 region has the DNA TGTGCCAGCAGTTACCATTTGAGTGGCACTGAAGCTTTCTTT.

This chain uses TRBV27 with TRBJ1-5, with 7 bases aligning to TRBD1. CDR1 and CDR2 (germline): MNHEY, SMNVEV (reference sequence). CDR3 length: 14 amino acids. The trim removed 6 bases at V and 4 bases at J, leaving 6 bases unmatched. The CDR3 bases are TGTGCCAGCAGCGCGACAGGGTATAATCAGCCCCAGCATTTT. Protein product: CASSATGYNQPQHF.

V and J are TRBV6-5 and TRBJ2-7; D gene ambiguous. Germline V gene lookup returns CDR1 MNHEY and CDR2 SVGAGI. CDR3 length: 14 residues. The germline V and J ends were trimmed by 4 bases and 4 bases, with 14 bases remaining between them. CDR3 protein: CASSSLPNTYEQYF. The CDR3 coding sequence is TGTGCCAGCAGTTCCCTCCCCAACACGTACGAGCAGTACTTC.

This chain uses TRBV27 with TRBJ1-1; the D gene is possibly TRBD1 (5 bases). CDR1 and CDR2 (germline): MNHEY, SMNVEV (reference sequence). Trimming removed 3 bases from V and 5 bases from J, with 13 bases in between. This CDR3 contains 14 residues. The CDR3 DNA follows: TGTGCCAGCAGTTTTTCTCGGGGGGGGACTGAAGCTTTCTTT. Translation gives CASSFSRGGTEAFF.

With regard to this clone: Other DNA sequences in the same sample also yield this CDR3. This chain links TRBV7-9 with TRBJ2-5; D ambiguous. There are 11 residues in the CDR3. V was clipped by 3 bases and J by 4 bases, with 3 bases between them. In germline, CDR1 is SEHNR, CDR2 FQNEAQ (reference sequence). CDR3 region: CASSFGETQYF. The CDR3, as DNA: TGTGCCAGCAGCTTCGGAGAGACCCAGTACTTC.

Only one count was recorded for this clone. The gene calls are TRBV6-4 and TRBJ2-3, with D maybe TRBD2 (6 bases). V was pared by 6 bases and J by 0 bases, with 22 bases between. The germline CDR1 and CDR2 sequences are MRHNA and SNTAGT. The CDR3 spans 18 residues. In nucleotides, the CDR3 is TGTGCCAGCAGGGCTTACACCCTGGACTACCAGAGCACAGATACGCAGTATTTT. Translating gives CASRAYTLDYQSTDTQYF.

This chain uses TRBV5-1 with TRBJ2-1; 10 positions match TRBD1. Per the germline V gene, CDR1 is SGHRS and CDR2 is YFSETQ. The V segment lost 4 bases and the J segment 6 bases; nucleotides outside the gene matches: 4. The CDR3 runs 14 residues. CDR3 DNA sequence: TGCGCCAGCAGCCGACAGGGGGCCGGCAATGAGCAGTTCTTC. Its protein is CASSRQGAGNEQFF.

With regard to this clone: One junction end disagrees with the germline gene, perhaps due to a read error. The chain uses TRBV7-7 and TRBJ2-1, with 8 bases aligning to TRBD2. CDR1 SSHAT and CDR2 FNYEAQ come from the germline V gene (reference sequence). The CDR3 totals 15 residues. This CDR3 is CASSSNPSGYNEQFF. Written as DNA, the CDR3 is TGTGCTAGCAGCTCGAACCCTAGCGGGTACAATGAGCAGTTCTTC.

The chain has TRBV28 and TRBJ1-2; TRBD1 aligns across 8 bases. The germline V gene has CDR1 MDHEN and CDR2 SYDVKM. V shed 7 bases and J 0 bases; nucleotides not matched to a gene: 4. This CDR3 region has 14 residues. CDR3 DNA: TGTGCCAGCACCTGGACAGGGACTAACTATGGCTACACCTTC. This codes for CASTWTGTNYGYTF.

V usage is TRBV25-1 and J usage is TRBJ1-1; D may be TRBD1 (5 bases). This CDR3 has 15 amino acids. Germline V gives CDR1 MGHDK, CDR2 SYGVNS. V lost 5 bases to trimming and J lost 0 bases, with 13 bases between them. The CDR3 nucleotides read TGTGCCAGCAGTCCTTCTTTAGGGGTGAACACTGAAGCTTTCTTT. It is translated as CASSPSLGVNTEAFF.

The chain recombines TRBV10-2 with TRBJ2-1; TRBD2 matches 9 bases. The CDR3 sequence is 15 residues long. Germline CDR1 is WSHSY and CDR2 is SAAADI. V dropped 2 bases and J dropped 10; count of bases not matched to a gene: 9. In DNA, the CDR3 is TGCGCCAGCAGTGAGGTCGAGCGGGGGGTCGGGGAGCAGTTCTTC. Translation: CASSEVERGVGEQFF.

This clone has a single count. The J gene is TRBJ1-2, the V gene TRBV5-6; 7 positions match TRBD1. V dropped 0 bases and J dropped 6; count of bases not matched to a gene: 14. CDR1 is SGHDT, CDR2 YYEEEE, per germline. The CDR3 is made up of 17 amino acids. CDR3 in amino acids: CASSLGVRGGLHDGYTF. DNA for the CDR3: TGTGCCAGCAGCTTGGGAGTGAGAGGGGGCTTACATGATGGCTACACCTTC.

This clone was detected only a few times. The rearrangement joins TRBV6-2 or TRBV6-3 to TRBJ1-1; unclear D gene. CDR1 MNHEY and CDR2 SVGEGT come from the germline V gene. The CDR3 has 19 amino acids. V was trimmed by 0 bases and J by 0 bases, leaving 20 bases between them. This CDR3 is CASSYSYGTDGVMNTEAFF. CDR3 nucleotide sequence: TGTGCCAGCAGTTACTCCTATGGTACAGATGGTGTAATGAACACTGAAGCTTTCTTT.

V and J are TRBV6-5 and TRBJ2-7; 9 nucleotides align to TRBD1. Germline V CDR1 and CDR2: MNHEY, SVGAGI. Trimming cost V 3 bases and J 6 bases; bases outside gene matches: 6. This CDR3 comprises 14 residues. CDR3 sequence: CASSYQGQGGEQYF. In nucleotides, the CDR3 is TGTGCCAGCAGTTATCAGGGACAGGGAGGCGAGCAGTACTTC.

V usage is TRBV30 and J usage is TRBJ2-5, with D perhaps matching TRBD2 (7 bases). The V gene lost 5 bases and the J gene lost 5 bases, with 12 bases spanning the gap. The germline V gene has CDR1 GTSNPN and CDR2 SVGIG (reference sequence). The CDR3 is made up of 12 amino acids. CDR3 sequence: CAWERGGETQYF. In DNA, the CDR3 is TGTGCCTGGGAAAGGGGGGGCGAGACCCAGTACTTC.

This chain connects TRBV4-1 to TRBJ1-5; tentative D call: TRBD1 (6 bases). V lost 0 bases and J 5 bases, leaving 14 bases between the germline ends. Germline V gene data show CDR1 as MGHRA and CDR2 as YSYEKL. The CDR3 is 16 amino acids. The CDR3 region is CASSQELRGADQPQHF. The CDR3 nucleotides read TGCGCCAGCAGCCAAGAGTTGCGGGGGGCGGATCAGCCCCAGCATTTT.

This chain joins TRBV4-3 and TRBJ2-7; D is ambiguous. The CDR3 contains 13 residues. Germline V gene data show CDR1 as LGHNA and CDR2 as YSLEER. Trimming took off 0 bases at V and 5 bases at J, with 8 bases between the two ends. The CDR3 DNA is TGCGCCAGCAGCCAAGAAGTGACACACGAGCAGTACTTC. It is translated as CASSQEVTHEQYF.

The gene calls are TRBV24-1 and TRBJ2-3; tentatively, D is TRBD2 (5 bases). Germline lookup yields CDR1 KGHDR and CDR2 SFDVKD. This CDR3 spans 14 amino acids. V was trimmed by 5 bases and J by 5 bases, leaving 13 bases between them. The CDR3 here is CATSGRTGEDTQYF. CDR3 in DNA: TGTGCCACCAGTGGCAGGACTGGGGAAGATACGCAGTATTTT.

This sequence joins TRBV13 and TRBJ2-1; TRBD1 is a possible D gene (5 bases). The CDR3 spans 14 residues. The V end lost 4 bases, the J end lost 7 bases, and 14 bases lay between the germline ends. Per the germline V gene, CDR1 is PRHDT and CDR2 is FYEKMQ (reference sequence). The CDR3 loop is CASSSDSRANEQFF. CDR3 DNA: TGTGCCAGCAGCTCCGACAGTCGGGCTAATGAGCAGTTCTTC.

This chain uses TRBV25-1 with TRBJ2-7; TRBD1 matches 7 bases. The CDR3 has 14 residues. Trimming at V came to 2 bases and at J to 2 bases, leaving 3 bases not matched to a gene. CDR1 MGHDK and CDR2 SYGVNS come from the germline V gene. CDR3 sequence: CASSEGDRAYEQYF. CDR3 nucleotides: TGTGCCAGCAGTGAAGGGGACAGAGCCTACGAGCAGTACTTC.

The chain employs TRBV6-2 or TRBV6-3 and TRBJ2-2; 8 bases agree with TRBD2. The CDR3 is made up of 19 amino acids. The junction had 11 bases not matched to a gene; V was cut back by 2 bases and J by 0 bases. Germline assignment: CDR1 MNHEY and CDR2 SVGEGT. The CDR3 bases are TGTGCCAGCAGTTACATGGTCGGTCGGGGACTAGCGAACACCGGGGAGCTGTTTTTT. Its protein product is CASSYMVGRGLANTGELFF.

V is TRBV27 and J is TRBJ2-7, with 9 bases matching TRBD1. The V segment lost 0 bases and the J segment 0 bases; nucleotides outside the gene matches: 6. Per germline, CDR1 MNHEY and CDR2 SMNVEV (reference sequence). The CDR3 extends over 17 amino acids. The CDR3 reads CASSLSMDRGYSYEQYF. In nucleotides, the CDR3 is TGTGCCAGCAGTTTATCGATGGACAGGGGCTACTCCTACGAGCAGTACTTC.

On this clone: Possible read error: a much larger clone is one base away. This sample includes further DNA sequences coding for the same CDR3. V is TRBV6-6 and J is TRBJ2-7; D is uncertain. The CDR3 has 12 amino acids. CDR1 MNHNY and CDR2 SVGAGI come from the germline V gene (reference sequence). V dropped 0 bases and J dropped 4 bases, with 4 bases sitting between them. The CDR3 spells CASSYSRYEQYF. The CDR3, as DNA: TGTGCCAGCAGTTACTCGAGGTACGAGCAGTACTTC.

The chain couples TRBV6-6 to TRBJ1-1; D not certain. Germline V gene sequence: CDR1 MNHNY, CDR2 SVGAGI (reference sequence). Trimming pared 5 bases from V and 5 bases from J, leaving 42 bases between. CDR3 length equals 23 residues. The CDR3 sequence: CASSRTHNRTPATRTLRMTEAFF. The DNA of the CDR3 is TGTGCCAGCAGTCGGACTCACAATAGAACACCTGCAACACGAACACTGCGAATGACTGAAGCTTTCTTT.

The chain uses TRBV18 and TRBJ2-1; the match to TRBD2 covers 10 bases. From germline, CDR1 is KGHSH and CDR2 LQKENI. Losses at the gene ends were 3 bases for V and 7 bases for J; bases not matched to a gene: 3. The CDR3 runs to 14 residues. The DNA of the CDR3 is TGTGCCAGCTCACCGGGACTAGCGTGGAATGAGCAGTTCTTC. Translated, it gives CASSPGLAWNEQFF.

The chain combines TRBV5-6 with TRBJ1-1; no firm D call. The CDR3 spans 12 residues. Germline V gene lookup returns CDR1 SGHDT and CDR2 YYEEEE. V gave up 4 bases and J gave up 5 bases, with 9 bases separating them. The chain's CDR3 is CASSVARTEAFF. CDR3 sequence (DNA): TGTGCCAGCAGCGTGGCTAGGACTGAAGCTTTCTTT. Supplemented by reference TRBV5-6 and TRBJ1-1, the full variable domain reads DAGVTQSPTHLIKTRGQQVTLRCSPKSGHDTVSWYQQALGQGPQFIFQYYEEEERQRGNFPDRFSGHQFPNYSSELNVNALLLGDSALYLCASSVARTEAFFGQGTRLTVV.